This T cell receptor (beta chain) was sequenced in a study of radiation and T cells in renal cell carcinoma. The time point here: baseline pretreatment blood. The treatment was: 15 Gy SBRT to primary tumor, nephrectomy 4 weeks later. This CDR3 is built from 14 residues. CDR1 and CDR2 (germline): SQVTM, ANQGSEA. The V gene lost 4 bases and the J gene lost 3 bases, with 13 bases spanning the gap. TCRdb's copy holds only in-frame clones and misses some; the assay was immunoSEQ multiplex PCR. Of approximately 110,000 clones in the sample, approximately 80% were seen once. The chain combines TRBV29-1 with TRBJ1-5, with a weak D call TRBD1 (5 bases). Here the sequenced sample was blood, taken from a patient whose treatment included radiotherapy and nephrectomy. The sequence was collected from a woman aged 60-70 years with renal cell carcinoma. CDR3 protein: CSVGSGRDNQPQHF. The CDR3 nucleotides are TGCAGCGTTGGTTCAGGGAGGGACAATCAGCCCCAGCATTTT. The full variable domain, in which reference TRBV29-1 and TRBJ1-5 provide the parts outside the CDR3, is SAVISQKPSRDICQRGTSLTIQCQVDSQVTMMFWYRQQPGQSLTLIATANQGSEATYESGFVIDKFPISRPNLTFSTLTVSNMSPEDSSIYLCSVGSGRDNQPQHFGDGTRLSIL.